These T cell receptor beta chains were read from a single sample in a study of graft-versus-host responses after intestinal transplantation. Sequencing was performed with immunoSEQ multiplex PCR; in TCRdb, only in-frame clones are kept and a portion is missing. The sample records around 130,000 clones, around nine tenths being singletons. These receptors' targets are unknown. Material: unstimulated CD4+ T cells sorted from spleen or lymph node cells, obtained before intestinal transplant. These receptor sequences come from a human donor who received an intestinal transplant. Each CDR3 is given with its conserved first and last residue. The D gene is left open where the match is weak. Clone size is given for some rows only: seen once, a few or many times, or a class if the clone is expanded.

TGTGCCAGCAGACCGACCTCGAACACCGGGGAGCTGTTTTTT	CASRPTSNTGELFF	-	-	TRBV6-1	TRBJ2-2
TGTGCCAGCAGCCAACCTCCAGGTGGCTACACCTTC	CASSQPPGGYTF	-	-	TRBV5-6	TRBJ1-2
TGCGCCAGCAGCTTGGAGGGACAGGATTTTGGCTACACCTTC	CASSLEGQDFGYTF	TRBD1	once	TRBV5-1	TRBJ1-2
TGTGCCAGCAGTGGGCGGGGGGCGCGATCCTATGGCTACACCTTC	CASSGRGARSYGYTF	-	-	TRBV5-6	TRBJ1-2
TGTGCCTGGTTCGCTAATACCTTCACTGAAGCTTTCTTT	CAWFANTFTEAFF	-	-	TRBV30	TRBJ1-1
TGTGCCAGCGCGGGGGGGATCGGAAACACCATATATTTT	CASAGGIGNTIYF	-	-	TRBV2	TRBJ1-3
TGTGCCAGCAGCTTGCCGAGCACAGATACGCAGTATTTT	CASSLPSTDTQYF	-	-	TRBV7-6	TRBJ2-3
TGTGCCAGCAGTTTGGAGACCCAGTACTTC	CASSLETQYF	-	-	TRBV2	TRBJ2-5
TGTGCCAGCAGCTTAGCCGGACGGGGGTCTGGAAACACCATATATTTT	CASSLAGRGSGNTIYF	-	-	TRBV7-9	TRBJ1-3
TGCAGCGTTGGCGGGGGGGGGAACTCCTATAATTCACCCCTCCACTTT	CSVGGGGNSYNSPLHF	-	-	TRBV29-1	TRBJ1-6
TGTGCCAGCAGCGTAGGCGTAGGGGGACCTTACGAGCAGTACTTC	CASSVGVGGPYEQYF	-	-	TRBV9	TRBJ2-7
TGTGCCCAGTTGATATACTCTGGGGCCAACGTCCTGACTTTC	CAQLIYSGANVLTF	-	-	TRBV6-6	TRBJ2-6
TGTGCTAGTGGTTTGGTAGAGAAGGGGGGCCCCCGGGGCACTGAAGCTTTCTTT	CASGLVEKGGPRGTEAFF	-	-	TRBV12-5	TRBJ1-1
TGTGCCAGCAGCTTAGAGTCAAGGTCACCCCTCCACTTT	CASSLESRSPLHF	-	-	TRBV7-9	TRBJ1-6
TGTGCCAGCAGGAGATTCGGGACTAGCGGGGGAAGCGGGGAGCTGTTTTTT	CASRRFGTSGGSGELFF	TRBD2	-	TRBV2	TRBJ2-2
TGTGCCAGCAGTGACAACTATGGCTACACCTTC	CASSDNYGYTF	-	once	TRBV6-1	TRBJ1-2
TGTGCCAGCAGTTCCCGGGACAGCAACACTGAAGCTTTCTTT	CASSSRDSNTEAFF	TRBD1	once	TRBV27	TRBJ1-1
TGTGCCAGCAGCTTAGGAGGGGGCGGGCGCACGGGATACACTGAAGCTTTCTTT	CASSLGGGGRTGYTEAFF	TRBD1	-	TRBV11-2	TRBJ1-1
TGCGCCAGCAGCCAAGATCGGAGGACAGGGGGTAAAGCTGGAAACACCATATATTTT	CASSQDRRTGGKAGNTIYF	TRBD1	-	TRBV4-1	TRBJ1-3
TGTGCCAGCAGCCGGGAGTCGAGGTCCTACGAGCAGTACTTC	CASSRESRSYEQYF	-	-	TRBV27	TRBJ2-7
TGCGCCAGCAGCTTCGGGCAGCCCCAGCATTTT	CASSFGQPQHF	-	-	TRBV5-1	TRBJ1-5
TGTGCCAGCAGCCAATCCGGGACAACCTCCTACGAGCAGTACTTC	CASSQSGTTSYEQYF	-	-	TRBV16	TRBJ2-7
TGTGCCAGCAGCTTATCGTCTACGTTCCTCCACACTGAAGCTTTCTTT	CASSLSSTFLHTEAFF	-	-	TRBV7-9	TRBJ1-1
TGTGCCAGCAGCACGGACTTCGCCAATGAGCAGTTCTTC	CASSTDFANEQFF	-	-	TRBV7-7	TRBJ2-1